The 19 T cell receptor beta chains in this list originate from one sample, sequenced in a study of T cells after yellow fever vaccination. In TCRdb, the 5' RACE reads were re-called with MiXCR into one record per CDR3 protein. The sample lists around 320,000 distinct CDR3 sequences, roughly 10% occurring once. The sample in question was CD4+ T cells sorted from PBMCs, obtained 45 days after the yellow fever booster vaccination. The receptors derive from a man younger than 35 who received the YFV17D yellow fever vaccine.

This clonotype was seen a handful of times. J is TRBJ2-2 and V is TRBV5-1; D is unresolved. The CDR3 covers 12 residues. V was shortened by 5 bases and J by 8 bases, with 10 bases between the two germline ends. From germline, CDR1 is SGHRS and CDR2 YFSETQ. The CDR3 reads CASRVGTGELFF. The CDR3, as DNA: TGCGCCAGCAGGGTCGGCACTGGGGAGCTGTTTTTT.

This clonotype was recorded many times. CDR3 sequence reads: CATSDLQTGTYEQYV. For the CDR3, the DNA is TGTGCCACCAGTGATTTGCAGACGGGGACCTACGAGCAGTACGTC. The chain employs TRBV24-1 and TRBJ2-7; tentative D call: TRBD2 (5 bases). Deletions cut 0 bases from V and 2 bases from J, with 10 bases between. The length of the CDR3 is 15 residues. The V gene's germline CDR1 is KGHDR and CDR2 SFDVKD.

In this sample, this clonotype turned up a few times. The chain is built from TRBV28 and TRBJ1-2, with D perhaps TRBD1 (5 bases). Trimming took off 2 bases at V and 8 bases at J, with 9 bases between the two ends. The CDR3 totals 12 residues. CDR1 MDHEN and CDR2 SYDVKM come from the germline V gene. DNA of the CDR3: TGTGCCAGCAGTTTAACGGACACCGGCTACACCTTC. The encoded protein is CASSLTDTGYTF.

V and J are TRBV28 and TRBJ1-5; D unclear. V lost 2 bases to trimming and J lost 4 bases, with 9 bases between them. Per germline, CDR1 MDHEN and CDR2 SYDVKM. The CDR3 is 14 amino acids. CDR3 in amino acids: CASSLPTRNQPQHF. CDR3 bases: TGTGCCAGCAGTTTACCCACTCGAAATCAGCCCCAGCATTTT.

This clonotype has just a few counts. V and J are TRBV3-1 and TRBJ1-5; unclear D gene. CDR3 length: 15 residues. CDR1 is LGHDT, CDR2 YNNKEL, per germline (reference sequence). V was shortened by 2 bases and J by 2 bases, with 10 bases between the two germline ends. The CDR3 nucleotides read TGTGCCAGCAGCCAACTGTCCGGCGGCAATCAGCCCCAGCATTTT. Translation: CASSQLSGGNQPQHF.

The V call is TRBV20-1, the J call TRBJ1-2; 7 bases line up with TRBD1. The CDR3 totals 13 residues. V lost 2 bases to trimming and J lost 6 bases; unmatched junction nucleotides: 6. Germline V lookup: CDR1 DFQATT, CDR2 SNEGSKA (reference sequence). The DNA for the CDR3 is TGCAGTGCTAGATACCCGCAGGGGGATGGCTACACCTTC. The encoded protein is CSARYPQGDGYTF.

CDR3 protein: CASSLLGQYNEQFF. In nucleotides, the CDR3 is TGTGCCAGCAGCTTATTGGGACAGTATAATGAGCAGTTCTTC. The gene calls are TRBV11-1 and TRBJ2-1; 7 positions agree with TRBD1. CDR3 length: 14 amino acids. Per germline, CDR1 SGHAT and CDR2 FQDESV (reference sequence). Trimming removed 2 bases from V and 7 bases from J; junction bases left unmatched: 5.

This clonotype was counted only a few times. The rearrangement links TRBV10-3 to TRBJ2-5; D is perhaps TRBD2 (5 bases). Trimming removed 4 bases at V and 4 bases at J, with 10 bases between. The germline V gene encodes CDR1 ENHRY and CDR2 SYGVKD. This CDR3 has 13 amino acids. CDR3 protein: CAISAGAGETQYF. The DNA of the CDR3 is TGTGCCATCAGTGCTGGTGCGGGAGAGACCCAGTACTTC.

This clonotype turned up a few times. This may be a read error: a much more frequent sequence differs by one nucleotide. The chain joins TRBV5-4 to TRBJ2-2; D call uncertain. The V end was cut by 3 bases, the J end by 5 bases, with 5 bases between. In germline, CDR1 is SGHNT, CDR2 YYREEE (reference sequence). CDR3 length: 12 residues. The CDR3 DNA reads as TGTGCCAGCAGCTCAGTTACCGGGGAGCTGTTTTTT. It codes for CASSSVTGELFF.

V and J are TRBV15 and TRBJ1-5; D is unclear. The germline gives CDR1 LNHNV, CDR2 YYDKDF (reference sequence). CDR3 size: 12 residues. Trimming stripped 5 bases from V and 6 bases from J, with 8 bases between. CDR3 sequence reads: CATSSRSQPQHF. CDR3 coding DNA: TGTGCCACCAGCTCTAGAAGTCAGCCCCAGCATTTT.

The chain combines TRBV3-1 with TRBJ2-3; unclear D gene. V lost 0 bases, J lost 4 bases, and 11 bases lay in between. The CDR3 covers 15 residues. Germline V lookup: CDR1 LGHDT, CDR2 YNNKEL (reference sequence). Written as DNA, the CDR3 is TGTGCCAGCAGCCAAGAAGGATTAAGGGCAGATACGCAGTATTTT. It yields the protein CASSQEGLRADTQYF.

This clonotype was seen only a few times. The chain combines TRBV5-1 with TRBJ2-5, with 7 bases lining up with TRBD2. This CDR3 has 14 amino acids. From germline, CDR1 is SGHRS and CDR2 YFSETQ. Trimming took 0 bases from V and 5 from J; bases not matched to a gene: 4. The CDR3 sequence is CASSLGLATETQYF. The DNA of the CDR3 is TGCGCCAGCAGCTTGGGACTAGCTACGGAGACCCAGTACTTC. The variable domain in full, with the rest retrieved from reference TRBV5-1 and TRBJ2-5, is KAGVTQTPRYLIKTRGQQVTLSCSPISGHRSVSWYQQTPGQGLQFLFEYFSETQRNKGNFPGRFSGRQFSNSRSEMNVSTLELGDSALYLCASSLGLATETQYFGPGTRLLVL.

The J gene is TRBJ2-1, the V gene TRBV20-1; D gene ambiguous. Germline CDR1 is DFQATT and CDR2 is SNEGSKA (reference sequence). Trimming removed 1 base at V and 8 bases at J, with 6 bases between. The CDR3 consists of 11 residues. The CDR3 loop reads CSARAVYEQFF. CDR3 DNA sequence: TGCAGTGCTAGAGCAGTCTATGAGCAGTTCTTC.

This clonotype was recorded a few times. The rearrangement joins TRBV19 to TRBJ2-1; 7 bases are shared with TRBD2. The CDR3 has 15 residues. With 7 bases clipped from V and 8 bases from J, the junction kept 14 bases outside the gene matches. Germline CDR1 LNHDA, CDR2 SQIVND (reference sequence). This CDR3 reads CASISEGRGIYEQFF. The CDR3 DNA reads as TGTGCCAGTATTTCTGAGGGGCGGGGGATATATGAGCAGTTCTTC.

This clonotype was observed many times. This chain joins TRBV7-2 and TRBJ2-5; TRBD2 might be the D (5 bases). CDR3 length equals 14 residues. CDR1 and CDR2 from the germline V gene are SGHTA and FQGNSA. The ends were cut back, 1 base at V and 0 bases at J, with 6 bases in the middle. In DNA form, the CDR3 reads TGTGCCAGCAGCTTAGGAGGGAACCAAGAGACCCAGTACTTC. Its translation is CASSLGGNQETQYF.

This clonotype was observed at least ten times. The germline gene is not matched at one end of the junction; a read error may be the cause. The chain joins TRBV5-5 to TRBJ2-5; D unresolved. CDR1 and CDR2 (germline): SGHKS, YYEKEE (reference sequence). This CDR3 is built from 13 residues. The CDR3 sequence is CASSLAAEETQYF. CDR3 DNA: TGCGCCAGCAGCTTGGCCGCGGAAGAGACCCAGTACTTC.

For this clonotype: Germline and junction disagree at one end, which may indicate a read error. This rearrangement joins TRBV7-7 to TRBJ2-3, with 10 positions matching TRBD1. The CDR3 consists of 15 residues. Germline V gives CDR1 SSHAT, CDR2 FNYEAQ (reference sequence). CDR3 sequence reads: CASSFGTGGTDTQYF. In DNA, the CDR3 is TGTGCTAGCAGCTTTGGGACAGGGGGCACAGATACGCAGTATTTT.

This clonotype has ten or more counts. The gene calls are TRBV5-5 and TRBJ2-1; no clear D. The length of the CDR3 is 12 residues. From germline, CDR1 is SGHKS and CDR2 YYEKEE (reference sequence). With 3 bases removed from V and 8 bases from J, the gap between germline ends came to 9 bases. Written as DNA, the CDR3 is TGTGCCAGCAGCTCGCTCAGCGATGAGCAGTTCTTC. Translation gives CASSSLSDEQFF. Looking up the rest from reference TRBV5-5 and TRBJ2-1 gives the full variable domain: DAGVTQSPTHLIKTRGQQVTLRCSPISGHKSVSWYQQVLGQGPQFIFQYYEKEERGRGNFPDRFSARQFPNYSSELNVNALLLGDSALYLCASSSLSDEQFFGPGTRLTVL.

This clonotype was seen a few times. This chain connects TRBV9 to TRBJ1-1; D is unresolved. CDR1 is SGDLS, CDR2 YYNGEE, per germline. Trimming removed 0 bases at V and 3 bases at J, with 6 bases between. This CDR3 has 13 residues. The chain's CDR3 is CASSVAWDTEAFF. CDR3 coding DNA: TGTGCCAGCAGCGTAGCATGGGACACTGAAGCTTTCTTT.